The clone carrying this TCR beta chain showed up many times. Its specificity is unknown. This CDR3 spans 15 amino acids. CDR1 and CDR2 (germline): MDHEN, SYDVKM. V was clipped by 3 bases and J by 5 bases, with 16 bases between them. These data come from a study of T-cell reconstitution after alpha-beta-depleted transplantation in children. Notes on the study in general: The main origin of T-cell counts and diversity one year after transplant was newly produced T cells.

TCRbeta library preparation incorporated unique molecular identifiers. TCRdb redid the calling of the PCR reads with MiXCR, one entry per CDR3 protein. The sample includes approximately 97,000 distinct CDR3 sequences, 4.5% to 7.5% seen only once; the top ten take roughly 5.5%. Material: PBMCs, mostly from graft donor cells, obtained 60 days after TCRalphabeta/CD19-depleted stem cell transplant. The sequence was collected from a female patient aged 2-9 years who had a stem cell transplant for Fanconi anemia, so the T cells may come from the graft donor. The V call is TRBV28, the J call TRBJ2-5; maybe TRBD1 (7 bases). The CDR3 nucleotides read TGTGCCAGCAGTTTGGAGGGGGCCCCTCGGGAGACCCAGTACTTC. Protein: CASSLEGAPRETQYF.